This TCR beta chain was captured by sequencing in a study of shared clonotypes between healthy human individuals. Generated by immunoSEQ multiplex PCR, the TCRdb table keeps only in-frame clones and is missing some. This table holds about 2.2 million clones, under 95% found once. This clone was detected only once. Trimming at V came to 6 bases and at J to 0 bases, leaving 3 bases not matched to a gene. CDR3 length: 14 residues. From germline, CDR1 is MDHEN and CDR2 SYDVKM. Only CD45RO-negative cells positively selected for CCR7 counted as naive CD8 cells, so terminally differentiated effector memory CD45RA+ cells were excluded.

This TCR was sampled from a man aged 18 to 30 in good health. Some clones in this sample may be carry-over from other donors' samples. This rearrangement joins TRBV28 to TRBJ2-7, with 9 bases identical to TRBD1. The sample comprised naive CD8+ T cells from PBMCs. Here the CDR3 reads CASSWTGDSYEQYF. CDR3 bases: TGTGCCAGCAGCTGGACAGGGGACTCCTACGAGCAGTACTTC.